One T cell receptor beta chain is described in this entry. The immunoSEQ assay amplified TCRB CDR3 from up to 2 ug DNA. Libraries were prepared by immunoSEQ multiplex PCR; TCRdb keeps only in-frame clonotypes and omits some of them. This sample carries about 82,000 clones, 80% to 90% of them seen once, and the ten largest clones take roughly 3.2%. The data were obtained in a study of glioma-infiltrating T cells after dendritic cell vaccination. This CDR3 region has 12 residues. V dropped 4 bases and J dropped 2 bases, with 5 bases sitting between them. The germline V gene encodes CDR1 SNHLY and CDR2 FYNNEI. No glioblastoma patient carried an isocitrate dehydrogenase mutation.

The sequences come from blood, collected before dendritic cell vaccination. The sequence was obtained from a human donor with glioblastoma. This chain connects TRBV2 to TRBJ2-5, with D uncertain. Here the CDR3 DNA reads TGTGCCAGCAGTGTTTTACAAGAGACCCAGTACTTC. Residues: CASSVLQETQYF.